This entry is about one T cell receptor (beta chain). This specimen comes from a study of T-cell reconstitution after alpha-beta-depleted transplantation in children. The TCRbeta library incorporated unique molecular identifiers. TCRdb reanalysed the PCR reads using MiXCR and keeps one entry per CDR3 protein. The table includes just under 550,000 distinct CDR3 sequences, around 19% detected once. Trimming cost V 2 bases and J 8 bases; bases outside gene matches: 7. In germline, CDR1 is DFQATT, CDR2 SNEGSKA (reference sequence). This CDR3 is built from 13 residues. The TCR comes from a human donor who donated a stem cell graft to a child with acute lymphoblastic leukemia. J is TRBJ1-1 and V is TRBV20-1, with 8 nucleotides matching TRBD1. The source was PBMCs from the stem cell graft donor, collected from the stem cell graft. The CDR3 bases are TGCAGTGCTAGATCCAGGGGGCGGGCGGAAGCTTTCTTT. Residues: CSARSRGRAEAFF.